The T cell receptor beta chain described here comes from a study of response to subunit inactivated influenza vaccine. Using its own MiXCR run on the RT-PCR reads, TCRdb lists one record per CDR3 protein. This sample carries under 500,000 distinct CDR3 sequences, around 9.9% of them seen once, and the ten largest clones take about 12%. CDR3 length equals 13 residues. Trimming stripped 0 bases from V and 9 bases from J, with 6 bases between. Germline V gene data show CDR1 as MNHEY and CDR2 as SVGEGT. The V gene is TRBV6-2 or TRBV6-3, the J gene TRBJ1-6; D ambiguous. This specimen consisted of PBMCs from blood, obtained roughly 45 days after vaccination. This clonotype was sampled from a man in his fifties who received an inactivated influenza vaccine. The CDR3 DNA sequence: TGTGCCAGCAGTTACTCAACGGGTTCACCCCTCCACTTT. Translating it yields CASSYSTGSPLHF.